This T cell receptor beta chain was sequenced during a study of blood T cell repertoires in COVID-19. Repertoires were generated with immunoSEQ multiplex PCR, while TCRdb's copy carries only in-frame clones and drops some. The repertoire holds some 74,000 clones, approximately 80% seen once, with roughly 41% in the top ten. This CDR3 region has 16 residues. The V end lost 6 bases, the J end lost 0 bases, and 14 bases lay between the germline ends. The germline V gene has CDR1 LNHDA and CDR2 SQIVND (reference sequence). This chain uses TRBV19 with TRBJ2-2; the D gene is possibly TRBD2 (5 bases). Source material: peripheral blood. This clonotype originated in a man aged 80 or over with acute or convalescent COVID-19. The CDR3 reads CASRPDGVANTGELFF. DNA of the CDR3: TGTGCCAGTAGACCCGACGGGGTTGCGAACACCGGGGAGCTGTTTTTT. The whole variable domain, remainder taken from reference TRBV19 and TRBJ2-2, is DGGITQSPKYLFRKEGQNVTLSCEQNLNHDAMYWYRQDPGQGLRLIYYSQIVNDFQKGDIAEGYSVSREKKESFPLTVTSAQKNPTAFYLCASRPDGVANTGELFFGEGSRLTVL.